These 26 T cell receptor beta chains share one sample of origin, sequenced in a study of T cells in Graves' hyperthyroidism and ophthalmopathy. RNA transcripts yielded amplified TCR beta CDR3 regions. Carried out on the TCR CDR3, a first-round RT-PCR used the HTBI primer set. From the multiplex PCR reads, TCRdb called clonotypes with MiXCR, one entry per CDR3 protein. The sample lists about 690,000 distinct CDR3 sequences; 17% were seen once. The sequencing input was blood. The receptor set was obtained from a man aged 45-65 years with Graves' hyperthyroidism.

Many counts were recorded for this clonotype. V is TRBV30 and J is TRBJ2-7, with D possibly matching TRBD1 (7 bases). V dropped 3 bases and J dropped 1 base, with 16 bases sitting between them. Per germline, CDR1 GTSNPN and CDR2 SVGIG (reference sequence). The CDR3 sequence is 15 residues long. CDR3 bases: TGTGCCTGGAGGGGCGGAGGGGGCCCTTCCTACGAGCAGTACTTC. It translates to CAWRGGGGPSYEQYF.

V gene TRBV28 combines with J gene TRBJ2-1; 9 nucleotides match TRBD1. This CDR3 has 16 amino acids. Germline CDR1 MDHEN, CDR2 SYDVKM. V was pared by 5 bases and J by 8 bases, with 13 bases of the junction left unmatched. CDR3 sequence (DNA): TGTGCCAGCAGTGGGACAGGGCAAGGGTTGACCGATGAGCAGTTCTTC. Translated, it gives CASSGTGQGLTDEQFF. The variable domain in full, completed from reference TRBV28 and TRBJ2-1, reads DVKVTQSSRYLVKRTGEKVFLECVQDMDHENMFWYRQDPGLGLRLIYFSYDVKMKEKGDIPEGYSVSREKKERFSLILESASTNQTSMYLCASSGTGQGLTDEQFFGPGTRLTVL.

As to this clonotype: A clone one base away is much larger, so this may be a read error. The CDR3 carries no conserved terminal phenylalanine or tryptophan, so it likely arises from a read error. This chain links TRBV27 with TRBJ2-1; 12 bases line up with TRBD2. V lost 4 bases, J lost 4 bases, and 8 bases stayed unmatched. The CDR3 extends over 17 amino acids. Germline assignment: CDR1 MNHEY and CDR2 SMNVEV (reference sequence). The CDR3 nucleotides read TGTGCCAGCAGTTACACTAGCGGGAGGTACTCTTACAATGAGCAGTTCCTC. Protein: CASSYTSGRYSYNEQFL.

The V call is TRBV27, the J call TRBJ2-1; tentatively, D is TRBD2 (5 bases). CDR3 length: 14 residues. The V end lost 6 bases, the J end lost 2 bases, and 11 bases lay between the germline ends. From germline, CDR1 is MNHEY and CDR2 SMNVEV (reference sequence). The CDR3 loop reads CASRGSGTYNEQFF. DNA of the CDR3: TGTGCCAGCAGGGGGTCGGGAACCTACAATGAGCAGTTCTTC.

The chain carries TRBV7-2 and TRBJ2-1; 12 bases line up with TRBD2. Germline values: CDR1 SGHTA, CDR2 FQGNSA. The CDR3 has 20 amino acids. The V and J ends lost 0 bases and 1 base, in that order; junction bases with no gene match: 10. DNA for the CDR3: TGTGCCAGCAGCTTAGCGCTGTCTAGCGGGAGGGTCTTTTCCTACAATGAGCAGTTCTTC. Encoded protein: CASSLALSSGRVFSYNEQFF.

In its sample, this clonotype was seen a few times. This chain connects TRBV28 to TRBJ2-6; D call uncertain. Germline CDR1 and CDR2: MDHEN and SYDVKM. The CDR3 loop spans 15 amino acids. Trimming pared 3 bases from V and 0 bases from J, leaving 6 bases between. The CDR3 reads CASSFYLSGANVLTF. CDR3 coding DNA: TGTGCCAGCAGTTTTTATCTCTCTGGGGCCAACGTCCTGACTTTC.

V is TRBV28 and J is TRBJ2-4; D gene uncertain. V lost 2 bases to trimming and J lost 2 bases, with 13 bases between them. The CDR3 contains 16 residues. Germline V lookup: CDR1 MDHEN, CDR2 SYDVKM. The CDR3 loop reads CASSLGARTTKNIQYF. The DNA for the CDR3 is TGTGCCAGCAGTTTAGGAGCAAGAACTACCAAAAACATTCAGTACTTC.

The chain links TRBV19 to TRBJ2-1, with D unresolved. Per the germline V gene, CDR1 is LNHDA and CDR2 is SQIVND (reference sequence). CDR3 length: 15 amino acids. Between the trimmed V and J ends, which lost 3 bases and 1 base, there was a span of 10 bases. The CDR3 is CASSMGEGSYNEQFF. CDR3 nucleotides: TGTGCCAGTAGTATGGGCGAAGGATCCTACAATGAGCAGTTCTTC. Using reference TRBV19 and TRBJ2-1 for the parts outside the CDR3, the full variable domain is DGGITQSPKYLFRKEGQNVTLSCEQNLNHDAMYWYRQDPGQGLRLIYYSQIVNDFQKGDIAEGYSVSREKKESFPLTVTSAQKNPTAFYLCASSMGEGSYNEQFFGPGTRLTVL.

This clonotype came up many times. The rearrangement joins TRBV28 to TRBJ2-5, with 11 nucleotides matching TRBD2. Per germline, CDR1 MDHEN and CDR2 SYDVKM. Trimming removed 2 bases from V and 6 bases from J; junction bases left unmatched: 2. This CDR3 has 14 amino acids. The CDR3 here is CASSLTSGRKTQYF. The CDR3 DNA sequence: TGTGCCAGCAGTTTAACTAGCGGGAGAAAGACCCAGTACTTC.

This clonotype has at least ten counts. The chain recombines TRBV7-8 with TRBJ2-1; 11 bases align to TRBD2. Germline V gene sequence: CDR1 SGHVS, CDR2 FQNEAQ. The CDR3 sequence is 16 residues long. Germline trimming cut 4 bases from V and 3 bases from J; bases unmatched to any gene: 5. The CDR3 spells CASSYSGTSGYNEQFF. DNA of the CDR3: TGTGCCAGCAGCTACTCCGGGACTAGCGGCTACAATGAGCAGTTCTTC.

This clonotype was found a few times. The J gene is TRBJ2-7, the V gene TRBV7-2; 14 bases are shared with TRBD2. J lost 2 bases, V lost 4 bases, and 1 base had no gene match. This CDR3 is built from 15 residues. CDR1 and CDR2 from the germline V gene are SGHTA and FQGNSA. Here the CDR3 DNA reads TGTGCCAGCAGCTGGGGACTAGCGGGAGCCTACGAGCAGTACTTC. The encoded protein is CASSWGLAGAYEQYF.

In its sample, this clonotype was seen a few times. This chain links TRBV12-3 or TRBV12-4 with TRBJ2-2; D not certain. V was pared by 7 bases and J by 5 bases, with 14 bases between. CDR3 length equals 14 residues. The CDR3 coding sequence is TGTGCCAGCAATGAACAGACTTTAACCGGGGAGCTGTTTTTT. Translation gives CASNEQTLTGELFF.

This clonotype was counted a few times. V gene TRBV18 combines with J gene TRBJ2-3; TRBD1 might be the D (6 bases). The CDR3 runs 16 residues. Germline lookup yields CDR1 KGHSH and CDR2 LQKENI. V was shortened by 0 bases and J by 10 bases, with 20 bases between the two germline ends. The CDR3 spells CASSPPRRVGAPAQYF. CDR3 in DNA: TGTGCCAGCTCACCACCTAGACGGGTGGGGGCTCCAGCGCAGTATTTT.

V is TRBV28 and J is TRBJ2-5; 9 nucleotides align to TRBD2. Germline V CDR1 and CDR2: MDHEN, SYDVKM. The CDR3 length is 15 residues. The ends lost 7 bases at V and 1 base at J; junction bases unmatched: 7. The DNA for the CDR3 is TGTGCCAGCAAAACCTCGACTAGCGGCCAAGAGACCCAGTACTTC. This codes for CASKTSTSGQETQYF.

In its sample, this clonotype was seen many times. The CDR3 DNA follows: TGCGCCAGCAGCTTGGCGGGCCAGAATCAGCCCCAGCATTTT. As protein: CASSLAGQNQPQHF. This chain connects TRBV5-1 to TRBJ1-5; D is unresolved. The CDR3 sequence is 14 residues long. Germline V gives CDR1 SGHRS, CDR2 YFSETQ. Trimming cost V 0 bases and J 4 bases, with 8 bases left between them.

This clonotype occurred many times. CDR3 amino acids: CASSATRGGGPLYEQYF. The CDR3 bases are TGTGCCAGCAGTGCCACTCGAGGGGGCGGGCCACTCTACGAGCAGTACTTC. The genes are TRBV28 and TRBJ2-7; 7 bases map to TRBD1. The germline V gene has CDR1 MDHEN and CDR2 SYDVKM. V trimming: 5 bases; J trimming: 3 bases; junction bases outside the gene matches: 16. This CDR3 is built from 17 residues.

The rearrangement joins TRBV6-1 to TRBJ1-6; D possibly corresponds to TRBD1 (5 bases). The CDR3 has 13 residues. CDR1 and CDR2 from the germline V gene are MNHNS and SASEGT. Trimming pared 5 bases from V and 9 bases from J, leaving 11 bases between. The DNA of the CDR3 is TGTGCCAGCAGTTGGGGCCGGAGTTCACCCCTCCACTTT. Translation: CASSWGRSSPLHF.

The chain combines TRBV12-3 or TRBV12-4 with TRBJ2-1, with D unclear. This CDR3 comprises 12 residues. V lost 5 bases to trimming and J lost 6 bases, with 8 bases between them. CDR3 loop: CASSPNSNEQFF. The CDR3 region has the DNA TGTGCCAGCAGTCCCAACTCCAATGAGCAGTTCTTC.

The chain is built from TRBV2 and TRBJ1-3, with TRBD1 matching 8 bases. This CDR3 is built from 12 residues. CDR1 is SNHLY, CDR2 FYNNEI, per germline. V trimming: 6 bases; J trimming: 10 bases; junction bases outside the gene matches: 5. CDR3 nucleotide sequence: TGTGCCAGCAGGGTCGACAGGGGTACCATATATTTT. This sequence encodes CASRVDRGTIYF.

This clonotype was recorded at least ten times. This chain links TRBV11-1 with TRBJ2-1; D might be TRBD1 (5 bases). The CDR3 spans 13 residues. The germline V gene encodes CDR1 SGHAT and CDR2 FQDESV (reference sequence). Trimming stripped 0 bases from V and 7 bases from J, with 7 bases between. This CDR3 reads CASSLAGLNEQFF. The DNA of the CDR3 is TGTGCCAGCAGCTTAGCGGGGCTAAATGAGCAGTTCTTC. The variable domain in full, with the rest retrieved from reference TRBV11-1 and TRBJ2-1, is EAEVAQSPRYKITEKSQAVAFWCDPISGHATLYWYRQILGQGPELLVQFQDESVVDDSQLPKDRFSAERLKGVDSTLKIQPAELGDSAMYLCASSLAGLNEQFFGPGTRLTVL.

The chain links TRBV11-2 to TRBJ2-1; 11 positions match TRBD2. Germline values: CDR1 SGHAT, CDR2 FQNNGV. V was pared by 2 bases and J by 5 bases, with 5 bases of the junction left unmatched. This CDR3 region has 16 residues. CDR3 region: CASSLHGTSGHNEQFF. In DNA, the CDR3 is TGTGCCAGCAGCTTACATGGGACTAGCGGACACAATGAGCAGTTCTTC.

This clonotype was found a few times. The rearrangement joins TRBV5-1 to TRBJ2-1; the match to TRBD2 covers 12 bases. The V segment lost 3 bases and the J segment 10 bases; nucleotides outside the gene matches: 8. The CDR3 sequence is 15 residues long. The germline CDR1 and CDR2 sequences are SGHRS and YFSETQ. This CDR3 reads CASSSTSGSTGEQFF. Written as DNA, the CDR3 is TGCGCCAGCAGCTCGACTAGCGGGAGTACAGGCGAGCAGTTCTTC.

This clonotype has a count of ten or more. This chain connects TRBV6-1 to TRBJ1-1, with TRBD1 as a possible D gene (6 bases). There are 14 residues in the CDR3. Trimming removed 4 bases from V and 4 bases from J, with 13 bases in between. Germline V gene data show CDR1 as MNHNS and CDR2 as SASEGT. The CDR3 loop is CASSAIQGGTEAFF. The CDR3 DNA reads as TGTGCCAGCAGTGCCATACAGGGTGGCACTGAAGCTTTCTTT.

This clonotype came up many times. The rearrangement joins TRBV3-1 to TRBJ2-5; 8 bases are shared with TRBD1. This CDR3 has 17 residues. With V trimmed by 4 bases and J by 5 bases, 15 bases remained unmatched. Germline loops: CDR1 LGHDT, CDR2 YNNKEL (reference sequence). The CDR3, as DNA: TGTGCCAGCAGCCTCCGATTGAGGACAGGGTCTATTGAGACCCAGTACTTC. It translates to CASSLRLRTGSIETQYF.

Many counts were recorded for this clonotype. The chain combines TRBV11-2 with TRBJ2-3; D gene unclear. CDR1 and CDR2 from the germline V gene are SGHAT and FQNNGV. The CDR3 contains 13 residues. The V and J ends lost 6 bases and 3 bases respectively, with 10 bases between them. The CDR3 protein is CASRILRTDTQYF. As DNA, the CDR3 is TGTGCCAGCAGAATACTAAGAACAGATACGCAGTATTTT. The full variable domain, in which reference TRBV11-2 and TRBJ2-3 provide the parts outside the CDR3, is EAGVAQSPRYKIIEKRQSVAFWCNPISGHATLYWYQQILGQGPKLLIQFQNNGVVDDSQLPKDRFSAERLKGVDSTLKIQPAKLEDSAVYLCASRILRTDTQYFGPGTRLTVL.

The gene calls are TRBV20-1 and TRBJ1-2; D is unresolved. This CDR3 region has 13 residues. Germline values: CDR1 DFQATT, CDR2 SNEGSKA (reference sequence). V lost 1 base and J 4 bases, leaving 10 bases between the germline ends. The CDR3 nucleotides read TGCAGTGCTAGAGTTAAAAGTGGCTATGGCTACACCTTC. Amino acid sequence: CSARVKSGYGYTF.